The 13 T cell receptor beta chains below were found in one sample sequenced in a study of blood T cell repertoires in COVID-19. Sequencing was performed with immunoSEQ multiplex PCR; in TCRdb, only in-frame clones are kept and a portion is missing. Of 150,000 to 200,000 clones in the sample, roughly 90% were seen once. Sequenced input: peripheral blood. The receptors come from a man in his fifties or sixties with acute or convalescent COVID-19.

The J gene is TRBJ1-1, the V gene TRBV7-3; 10 bases agree with TRBD1. CDR1 is SGHTA and CDR2 is FQGTGA in the germline V gene. Germline trimming cut 2 bases from V and 3 bases from J; bases unmatched to any gene: 3. The CDR3 totals 15 residues. CDR3: CASSLVGTGDTEAFF. The CDR3 nucleotides are TGTGCCAGCAGCTTAGTTGGGACAGGGGACACTGAAGCTTTCTTT.

This chain joins TRBV4-3 and TRBJ1-2, with D unresolved. The germline V and J ends were trimmed by 0 bases and 7 bases, with 9 bases remaining between them. From germline, CDR1 is LGHNA and CDR2 YSLEER. This CDR3 is 13 amino acids long. CDR3 region: CASSQERESGYTF. The DNA for the CDR3 is TGCGCCAGCAGCCAAGAACGTGAGTCTGGCTACACCTTC.

The chain uses TRBV13 and TRBJ1-6; D ambiguous. CDR1 is PRHDT and CDR2 is FYEKMQ in the germline V gene (reference sequence). V lost 6 bases, J lost 10 bases, and 16 bases lay in between. CDR3 length equals 14 residues. The CDR3 region is CASRGRALGSPLHF. In DNA, the CDR3 is TGTGCCAGCAGAGGGAGGGCGCTAGGCTCACCCCTCCACTTT.

V gene TRBV7-2 combines with J gene TRBJ2-3; D possibly corresponds to TRBD2 (6 bases). Looked up from germline, CDR1 is SGHTA and CDR2 is FQGNSA. Trimming stripped 6 bases from V and 6 bases from J, with 10 bases between. CDR3 length: 12 residues. The CDR3 DNA sequence: TGTGCCAGCAGGGGAGGAGGGGATACGCAGTATTTT. Encoded protein: CASRGGGDTQYF.

The chain is built from TRBV5-4 and TRBJ2-7, with TRBD2 identical over 10 bases. Germline assignment: CDR1 SGHNT and CDR2 YYREEE (reference sequence). The CDR3 totals 15 residues. Germline trimming cut 3 bases from V and 3 bases from J; bases unmatched to any gene: 6. CDR3 nucleotide sequence: TGTGCCAGCAGCTATACTAGCGGGGCCCGCTACGAGCAGTACTTC. This codes for CASSYTSGARYEQYF.

This clone has just a few counts. The chain couples TRBV3-1 (or the pseudogene TRBV3-2) to TRBJ1-6; D is unresolved. Germline V gene lookup returns CDR1 LGHDT and CDR2 YNNKEL (reference sequence). The CDR3 covers 14 residues. Trimming cost V 0 bases and J 7 bases, with 7 bases left between them. In DNA form, the CDR3 reads TGTGCCAGCAGCCAAGAGACGCGGAATTCACCCCTCCACTTT. Protein sequence: CASSQETRNSPLHF.

The V gene is TRBV5-1, the J gene TRBJ2-7, with a tentative D call TRBD2 (6 bases). Per germline, CDR1 SGHRS and CDR2 YFSETQ. The CDR3 contains 15 residues. Trimming removed 1 base from V and 6 bases from J, with 17 bases in between. The CDR3 here is CASSLKSGEVAEQYF. DNA of the CDR3: TGCGCCAGCAGCTTGAAGTCCGGGGAGGTAGCCGAGCAGTACTTC.

This sequence joins TRBV7-9 and TRBJ2-2, with TRBD1 matching 8 bases. The CDR3 spans 14 residues. CDR1 and CDR2 from the germline V gene are SEHNR and FQNEAQ (reference sequence). V lost 6 bases, J lost 7 bases, and 7 bases stayed unmatched. The CDR3 sequence: CASSQQGVDGELFF. The DNA for the CDR3 is TGTGCCAGCAGTCAACAGGGGGTCGACGGGGAGCTGTTTTTT.

V usage is TRBV6-5 and J usage is TRBJ2-1; D perhaps matches TRBD2 (5 bases). The CDR3 is made up of 12 amino acids. CDR1 is MNHEY and CDR2 is SVGAGI in the germline V gene. Between the trimmed V and J ends, which lost 6 bases and 9 bases, there was a span of 12 bases. This CDR3 reads CASSLFGSEQFF. CDR3 sequence (DNA): TGTGCCAGCAGCCTATTTGGGAGTGAGCAGTTCTTC.

The CDR3 coding sequence is TGTGCCAGCAGTAGCGGGGGGTACTCGGGTAACACAGATACGCAGTATTTT. It is translated as CASSSGGYSGNTDTQYF. The chain couples TRBV27 to TRBJ2-3, with 9 positions matching TRBD2. The V segment lost 5 bases and the J segment 2 bases; nucleotides outside the gene matches: 11. The CDR3 consists of 17 residues. The germline gives CDR1 MNHEY, CDR2 SMNVEV (reference sequence).

J is TRBJ1-1 and V is TRBV7-9, with 7 bases aligning to TRBD1. V lost 4 bases, J lost 5 bases, and 7 bases stayed unmatched. The CDR3 extends over 14 amino acids. Germline V lookup: CDR1 SEHNR, CDR2 FQNEAQ (reference sequence). The chain's CDR3 is CASSSRQGGTEAFF. As DNA, the CDR3 is TGTGCCAGCAGCTCCCGACAGGGTGGGACTGAAGCTTTCTTT.

The V gene is TRBV7-9, the J gene TRBJ2-7; weak D call: TRBD1 (6 bases). This CDR3 has 15 residues. Germline CDR1 and CDR2: SEHNR and FQNEAQ (reference sequence). V was pared by 1 base and J by 3 bases, with 13 bases between. CDR3 sequence: CASSLGATGFYEQYF. The CDR3 DNA reads TGTGCCAGCAGCTTAGGAGCGACAGGTTTCTACGAGCAGTACTTC.

V and J are TRBV9 and TRBJ1-2, with 9 bases identical to TRBD1. Germline V gene sequence: CDR1 SGDLS, CDR2 YYNGEE. V shed 0 bases and J 4 bases; nucleotides not matched to a gene: 4. CDR3 size: 15 residues. CDR3: CASSVAGQGIYGYTF. The CDR3 DNA is TGTGCCAGCAGCGTAGCGGGACAGGGTATCTATGGCTACACCTTC.